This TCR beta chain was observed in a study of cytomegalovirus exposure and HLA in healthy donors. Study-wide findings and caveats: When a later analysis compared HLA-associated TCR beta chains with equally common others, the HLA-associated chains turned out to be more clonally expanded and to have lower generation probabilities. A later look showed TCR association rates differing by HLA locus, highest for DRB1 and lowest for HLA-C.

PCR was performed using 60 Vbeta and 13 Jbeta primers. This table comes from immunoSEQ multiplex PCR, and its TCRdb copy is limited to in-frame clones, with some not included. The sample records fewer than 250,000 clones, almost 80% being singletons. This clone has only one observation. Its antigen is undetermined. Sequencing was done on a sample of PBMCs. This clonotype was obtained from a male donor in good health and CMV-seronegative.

CDR3 protein: CASSAGTSYNEQFF. DNA for the CDR3: TGTGCCAGCAGTGCCGGGACTAGCTACAATGAGCAGTTCTTC. The rearrangement uses TRBV6-4 and TRBJ2-1; 8 bases are a match to TRBD2. This CDR3 has 14 residues. V was pared by 4 bases and J by 3 bases, with 2 bases of the junction left unmatched. CDR1 is MRHNA, CDR2 SNTAGT, per germline.